What follows describes a single T cell receptor (beta chain). Its antigen remains unidentified. The data originate from a study of shared clonotypes between healthy human individuals. Findings of the study overall: Sharing of clonotypes among donors was expected to vary with sequencing depth.

Sequenced by immunoSEQ multiplex PCR; TCRdb stores in-frame clones only, minus some. The sample includes about 710,000 clones, around 77% seen only once; the top ten take under 2%. Sequencing was performed on memory CD4+ T cells sorted from blood. Indicated subset: CD45RA-negative fraction. The source of this sequence is a woman in her thirties in good health.

The CDR3 sequence is CASSCPSGGIAKNIQYF. In DNA, the CDR3 is TGTGCCAGCAGCTGTCCCTCCGGAGGGATAGCCAAAAACATTCAGTACTTC. This chain connects TRBV11-2 to TRBJ2-4; D possibly corresponds to TRBD2 (6 bases). The CDR3 runs to 17 residues. Trimming took 4 bases from V and 0 from J, leaving 16 bases between them. Germline assignment: CDR1 SGHAT and CDR2 FQNNGV.